These 3 T cell receptor beta chains originate from one sample sequenced in a study of cytomegalovirus exposure and HLA in healthy donors. 13 Jbeta primers and 60 Vbeta primers were used for the PCR. The protocol was immunoSEQ multiplex PCR, while the TCRdb copy is restricted to in-frame clones and leaves out a portion. This table holds about 160,000 clones, approximately 80% found once. Source material: PBMCs. The receptor source for this set is a male donor in good health and CMV-seronegative.

V gene TRBV4-2 combines with J gene TRBJ2-1; no firm D call. This CDR3 has 13 residues. V was cut by 5 bases and J by 5 bases, with 10 bases left in between. Looked up from germline, CDR1 is LGHNA and CDR2 is YNFKEQ. This CDR3 is CASSGTANNEQFF. The CDR3 nucleotides read TGTGCCAGCAGCGGAACAGCTAACAATGAGCAGTTCTTC.

V and J are TRBV5-5 and TRBJ2-5, with D possibly being TRBD1 (6 bases). Germline-derived CDR1 and CDR2 are SGHKS and YYEKEE (reference sequence). V dropped 0 bases and J dropped 1 base, with 7 bases sitting between them. This CDR3 is 14 amino acids long. In DNA form, the CDR3 reads TGTGCCAGCAGCTTGGCAGGGGTCCAAGAGACCCAGTACTTC. Translated, it gives CASSLAGVQETQYF.

In its sample, this clone was seen a few times. The chain links TRBV4-1 to TRBJ1-4; 7 bases line up with TRBD1. The CDR3 runs 17 residues. Germline loops: CDR1 MGHRA, CDR2 YSYEKL. V trimming: 1 base; J trimming: 8 bases; junction bases outside the gene matches: 13. The chain's CDR3 is CASSQALGDRVREKLFF. CDR3 DNA sequence: TGCGCCAGCAGCCAAGCCTTGGGTGACAGGGTGAGAGAAAAACTGTTTTTT.